This TCR beta chain comes out of a study of blood T cell repertoires in COVID-19 (TCRdb year 2020). Background for the entire study: The collaborator samples originated in the United States, Italy and Spain and spanned the acute and convalescent phases of COVID-19. The prospective study material was composed of cDNA or gDNA derived from T cells, B-cell-depleted T cells, or PBMCs. Deeply sampled blood TCRbeta repertoires from subjects exposed to, actively infected with, or recovered from COVID-19 were included in the dataset. The repertoires were released in a freely available public database meant as a resource for research on the immune response to SARS-CoV-2. The samples were drawn from the first 160 participants of the ongoing ImmuneRACE study and from over 950 subjects provided by 6 global collaborators. The sample metadata nearly always contained a de-identified subject ID, COVID-19 status, age in years and sex. HLA class I and class II types, where available, came from metadata supplied by the sample provider rather than from assay-based typing.

Enrolling through a virtual design, the prospective study's participants ranged in age from roughly 18 to 100 years and lived across approximately 25 United States geographic areas. To assign participants to cohorts, the prospective study relied on clinical history that participants themselves reported in a screening survey and a study questionnaire. Each participant in the prospective study had whole blood, serum and a nasopharyngeal or oropharyngeal swab collected by mobile phlebotomists. Prospective study participants could optionally give additional blood draws and questionnaires over a roughly 2-month period. Before DNA extraction, blood samples from the prospective study were shipped at room temperature or frozen. TCRbeta CDR3 regions were amplified from genomic DNA using the immunoSEQ Assay, a bias-controlled multiplex PCR. Per the source publication's procedure: Nucleated cell counts per sample were estimated from amplification of reference gene primers within the assay. Sequence reads were collapsed and filtered to measure the absolute abundance of every unique TCRbeta CDR3 rearrangement. For each sample, productive Simpson clonality was calculated as the square root of Simpson's diversity index across productive rearrangements. The immuneACCESS repertoire file appears here via TCRdb, limited to in-frame rearrangements. These files lack a portion of the clones; in checked studies, under half of the deficit traces to unresolved V genes, and the cause of the others is not known. V, J and clone size reflect that table, while D and trimming were determined from the DNA. Counted in this sample were 150,000 to 200,000 clones; 82% of them appeared once. Around 5.5% of the sample goes to the ten largest clones.

On the study overall, not on this receptor specifically: How much clinical and demographic metadata was included differed by source and by participant, and the metadata was provided uncurated.

A note on this clone: The antigen this receptor binds is unknown. The record has no base qualities; no much larger clone is one base away. Within the sample, other DNA sequences also encode this same CDR3.

The CDR3, from cysteine to phenylalanine, totals 15 residues. The kept DNA is CDR3 alone, 45 bases in frame from the first base. As encoded in the germline V gene, CDR1 is SGHDT while CDR2 is YYEEEE. Deletion took 2 bases off V and 0 bases off J, with a span of 8 bases between the germline ends. This TCR was sampled from a woman aged 60-75 years with acute COVID-19. Sample: PBMCs or T cells enriched from blood (not recorded which). The V and J genes are TRBV5-6 and TRBJ2-2; TRBD2 could be the D gene, as 6 bases match. This receptor has the CDR3 CASSLGGTNTGELFF. The sequenced DNA is TGTGCCAGCAGCTTAGGCGGGACGAACACCGGGGAGCTGTTTTTT.